The source of this T cell receptor beta chain is a study of T cells after yellow fever vaccination. Overall study context: Preparation of the low-cell-number fractions used SMART-Seq v4 Ultra Low Input. General study results and limits: Clones that expanded after primary vaccination mostly reappeared after the booster (96% CD4, approximately 85% CD8). Abundant clonotypes from the bulk population could contaminate FACS-sorted repertoires.

Via MiXCR, TCRdb re-called the 5' RACE reads, giving one row per CDR3 protein. The sample consists of about 130,000 distinct CDR3 sequences, 5% to 8% of them appearing once. This clonotype was seen repeatedly, ten times or more. Antigen specificity is unknown. This sequence was found in a man between 25 and 39 years old who received the YFV17D yellow fever vaccine. Sequenced here: CD4+ T cells sorted from PBMCs, sampled 10 days after the yellow fever booster vaccination.

CDR3 loop: CASSLFLAGENSGNEQFF. The CDR3 DNA reads TGTGCCAGCAGCTTATTCCTAGCGGGGGAAAACAGTGGAAATGAGCAGTTCTTC. V gene TRBV7-2 combines with J gene TRBJ2-1; 10 bases align to TRBD2. The V gene's germline CDR1 is SGHTA and CDR2 FQGNSA. The CDR3 is made up of 18 amino acids. V shed 2 bases and J 7 bases; nucleotides not matched to a gene: 14.